The 17 T cell receptor beta chains presented below share a single source sample, sequenced in a study of identical twins. TCRdb reprocessed the 5' RACE reads with MiXCR, giving one entry per CDR3 protein. This table holds hundreds of thousands of distinct CDR3 sequences, under 8.5% found once. The sample was also linked to a second study, of yellow fever vaccine responses in identical twins.

Specimen: PBMCs. The source of these receptors is a young woman in good health.

This clonotype was counted many times. The rearrangement uses TRBV7-2 and TRBJ1-1; the D is unclear. The CDR3 runs 13 residues. V lost 6 bases and J lost 5, with 13 bases in between. Germline CDR1 and CDR2: SGHTA and FQGNSA. The CDR3 DNA follows: TGTGCCAGCAGTCCGAACGGAGGGACTGAAGCTTTCTTT. Translation gives CASSPNGGTEAFF.

This clonotype was counted between two and nine times. This sequence joins TRBV28 and TRBJ1-2; possibly TRBD1 for D (6 bases). Trimming removed 4 bases from V and 5 bases from J, with 8 bases in between. Germline CDR1 MDHEN, CDR2 SYDVKM. The CDR3 contains 12 residues. CDR3 DNA sequence: TGTGCCAGCAGTTACAGGGAGTATGGCTACACCTTC. Translated: CASSYREYGYTF.

This clonotype has more than one count but fewer than ten. CDR3: CASTAGRQPQHF. The CDR3 nucleotides read TGTGCCAGTACGGCAGGGCGCCAGCCCCAGCATTTT. The chain links TRBV19 to TRBJ1-5, with TRBD1 as a possible D gene (5 bases). The length of the CDR3 is 12 residues. Germline assignment: CDR1 LNHDA and CDR2 SQIVND (reference sequence). V dropped 7 bases and J dropped 7 bases, with 11 bases sitting between them.

The rearrangement uses TRBV14 and TRBJ2-7, with D perhaps given as TRBD1 or TRBD2 (5 bases each). Trimming shortened V by 0 bases and J by 4 bases, and 16 bases separated the two germline ends. The germline V gene has CDR1 SGHDN and CDR2 FVKESK. The CDR3 is made up of 16 amino acids. In DNA form, the CDR3 reads TGTGCCAGCAGCCAAGATACGGGGCCCAGGGTGTACGAGCAGTACTTC. Its protein is CASSQDTGPRVYEQYF. Looking up the rest from reference TRBV14 and TRBJ2-7 gives the full variable domain: EAGVTQFPSHSVIEKGQTVTLRCDPISGHDNLYWYRRVMGKEIKFLLHFVKESKQDESGMPNNRFLAERTGGTYSTLKVQPAELEDSGVYFCASSQDTGPRVYEQYFGPGTRLTVT.

The sample holds a few counts of this clonotype. The rearrangement uses TRBV9 and TRBJ2-5; 9 nucleotides align to TRBD2. The CDR3 covers 14 residues. The germline V gene has CDR1 SGDLS and CDR2 YYNGEE. With V trimmed by 2 bases and J by 5 bases, 4 bases remained unmatched. CDR3 bases: TGTGCCAGCAGCGTCAGCGGGAGGTTGGAGACCCAGTACTTC. The encoded protein is CASSVSGRLETQYF.

This clonotype was seen ten or more times. The chain has TRBV18 and TRBJ2-1, with D possibly being TRBD1 (6 bases). Germline V lookup: CDR1 KGHSH, CDR2 LQKENI. V gave up 4 bases and J gave up 7 bases, with 14 bases separating them. The CDR3 consists of 14 residues. CDR3 amino acids: CASSQATGDNEQFF. The CDR3 DNA follows: TGTGCCAGCTCACAGGCGACAGGCGATAATGAGCAGTTCTTC.

This clonotype came up many times. The CDR3 is CASSLGFSGFNSYNEQFF. CDR3 DNA sequence: TGTGCCAGCAGCTTAGGTTTTAGCGGGTTCAACTCCTACAATGAGCAGTTCTTC. J is TRBJ2-1 and V is TRBV11-1; TRBD2 matches at 7 bases. J lost 0 bases, V lost 1 base, and 9 bases had no gene match. Germline V gives CDR1 SGHAT, CDR2 FQDESV (reference sequence). The length of the CDR3 is 18 residues.

This clonotype was detected many times. As DNA, the CDR3 is TGTGCCATCAGTGATAAGGGGCTAAACTATGGCTACACCTTC. Its protein is CAISDKGLNYGYTF. V gene TRBV10-3 combines with J gene TRBJ1-2; D is possibly TRBD1 (5 bases). The CDR3 is 14 residues long. V lost 3 bases and J lost 2, with 10 bases in between. CDR1 and CDR2 (germline): ENHRY, SYGVKD.

This clonotype was found a few times. The rearrangement links TRBV29-1 to TRBJ2-3; TRBD2 matches at 9 bases. The CDR3 is 15 amino acids. Germline CDR1 and CDR2: SQVTM and ANQGSEA. V trimming: 7 bases; J trimming: 2 bases; junction bases outside the gene matches: 10. The CDR3 loop reads CSGNPSGRNTDTQYF. The CDR3 coding sequence is TGCAGCGGGAACCCAAGCGGGAGGAACACAGATACGCAGTATTTT.

This clonotype was counted at least ten times. This chain links TRBV4-1 with TRBJ2-2, with 7 positions matching TRBD1. This CDR3 is 16 amino acids long. Germline V gene data show CDR1 as MGHRA and CDR2 as YSYEKL. V lost 5 bases, J lost 0 bases, and 6 bases stayed unmatched. CDR3 nucleotides: TGCGCCAGCAGCTTGGGACAGACCCCGAACACCGGGGAGCTGTTTTTT. Translated: CASSLGQTPNTGELFF.

In this sample, this clonotype turned up many times. The chain links TRBV29-1 to TRBJ2-7; 13 bases are shared with TRBD2. CDR3 length: 15 residues. J gave up 7 bases and V 4 bases, and 10 bases lay outside the gene matches. Germline CDR1 is SQVTM and CDR2 is ANQGSEA. CDR3 protein: CSVANPGTSGVEQYV. Written as DNA, the CDR3 is TGCAGCGTTGCAAACCCGGGGACTAGCGGGGTTGAGCAGTACGTC.

The rearrangement uses TRBV12-3 or TRBV12-4 and TRBJ2-7; D is undetermined. V lost 3 bases, J lost 1 base, and 10 bases lay in between. The CDR3 is 14 residues long. CDR3 nucleotides: TGTGCCAGCAGTTTTACGGTTGGTTCCTACGAGCAGTACTTC. Amino acids: CASSFTVGSYEQYF.

Ten or more counts support this clonotype. This chain links TRBV12-3 or TRBV12-4 with TRBJ1-1; D not resolved. This CDR3 region has 13 residues. Between the trimmed V and J ends, which lost 4 bases and 4 bases, there was a span of 10 bases. CDR3 protein: CASSYWRLTEAFF. The CDR3 nucleotides read TGTGCCAGCAGTTATTGGAGGCTCACTGAAGCTTTCTTT.

A few counts support this clonotype. The gene calls are TRBV12-3 or TRBV12-4 and TRBJ2-4; TRBD2 might be the D (5 bases). V gave up 2 bases and J gave up 4 bases, with 6 bases separating them. This CDR3 comprises 13 residues. Here the CDR3 reads CASSLWEKNIQYF. The CDR3 nucleotides read TGTGCCAGCAGTTTATGGGAGAAAAACATTCAGTACTTC.

In this sample, this clonotype turned up many times. The rearrangement joins TRBV5-1 to TRBJ2-5; TRBD2 matches 11 bases. CDR1 is SGHRS, CDR2 YFSETQ, per germline. After removal of 3 bases from V and 5 bases from J, the junction contained 9 bases not matched to a gene. This CDR3 is 16 amino acids long. This CDR3 is CASSYRGTSGSETQYF. CDR3 nucleotides: TGCGCCAGCAGCTATAGGGGGACTAGCGGATCGGAGACCCAGTACTTC.

This clonotype was counted only a few times. The chain links TRBV7-6 to TRBJ2-2; 7 bases are shared with TRBD1. The trim removed 1 base at V and 3 bases at J, leaving 5 bases unmatched. The CDR3 is 16 residues long. Germline CDR1 and CDR2: SGHVS and FNYEAQ. CDR3 DNA sequence: TGTGCCAGCAGCTTAGGAGGGGGCTTGTACACCGGGGAGCTGTTTTTT. It specifies CASSLGGGLYTGELFF.

This clonotype has just a few counts. The V gene is TRBV6-1, the J gene TRBJ1-1, with D maybe TRBD1 (6 bases). Trimming shortened V by 6 bases and J by 0 bases, and 14 bases separated the two germline ends. The length of the CDR3 is 15 residues. CDR1 MNHNS and CDR2 SASEGT come from the germline V gene. As DNA, the CDR3 is TGTGCCAGCAGCCACTTCAGGGGAATGAACACTGAAGCTTTCTTT. Translated: CASSHFRGMNTEAFF.